This note documents a single T cell receptor beta chain sequence. There is no known antigen for this receptor. Per-nucleotide qualities are absent, and no much larger clonotype sits a single base away. V sheds 0 bases and J sheds 4 bases, leaving 17 bases between their ends. The CDR3 holds 16 amino acids from the cysteine to the phenylalanine. This entry keeps only the CDR3 DNA: 48 bases, framed from base 1. CDR1 and CDR2 are drawn from the germline V gene (reference sequence): GTSNPN, SVGIG. This record comes from a study of graft-versus-host responses after intestinal transplantation (dated by TCRdb to the early 2020s). Context from the whole study: Recipients received multivisceral, liver-intestinal, or isolated intestinal transplants. Samples from a few later patients were sequenced in-house on an Illumina MiSeq with MiXCR processing rather than by the commercial service. The cohort enrolled about two dozen intestinal transplant recipients, one of whom was a retransplant, and a few patients without pretransplant specimens were excluded. All recipients received anti-thymocyte globulin induction followed by maintenance tacrolimus and steroids for approximately 3 years. After intestinal transplantation, graft-versus-host and host-versus-graft alloreactive T cell clones were followed in the graft, circulation and bone marrow using bulk TCR-beta CDR3 sequencing. Donor T cell macrochimerism was defined as a peak of at least 4% donor T cells among recipient peripheral blood mononuclear cells. To identify alloreactive clones, pre-transplant mixed lymphocyte reaction products were sequenced and then compared with unstimulated pre-transplant donor and recipient T cells.

The meaning of the sample's time point label: cells obtained before transplantation from donor or recipient. CD3+CD4+ and CD3+CD8+ populations were FACS-sorted from unstimulated pre-transplant donor and recipient cells taken from spleen or lymph nodes. Library preparation employed the immunoSEQ multiplex PCR assay. In most patients, genomic DNA was isolated using the Qiagen DNeasy Blood and Tissue Kit and sent frozen to Adaptive Biotechnologies for TCR sequencing. Adaptive Biotechnologies carried out high-throughput TCR-beta CDR3 sequencing of genomic DNA for most patients. As for the original processing: Adaptive's ImmunoSEQ software supplied the TCR sequencing data for approximately 18 patients, while MiXCR and VDJtools were used to process a few other patients. To correct CD4 versus CD8 sorting errors, any sequence found in both subsets at a frequency ratio below 5:1 was removed. CDR3 nucleotide sequences shared between donor and recipient were removed because the origin of such sequences could not be assigned. At least 2-fold expansion over unstimulated cells and a minimum CFSE-low frequency of 0.002% (template counts) or 0.001% (read counts) were required for clones to be classified as alloreactive. Clones were considered mappable if detected in sequenced pre-transplant spleen, lymph node, or MLR CFSE-low populations of the donor or recipient. Cumulative frequency of alloreactive clones was calculated as a percentage of all sequences weighted by copy number. TCRdb holds this immuneACCESS table with in-frame rearrangements only. Some clones are missing; in checked studies, unresolved V genes explain under half, and the rest has no known cause. The DNA was the basis for D and trimming; V, J and clone size are from that table. Present in this sample are roughly 120,000 clones, 93% of which were seen just once. The top ten clonotypes cover about 0.51% of the sample.

Results the study describes overall, beyond this receptor: In the allografts of patients with donor T cell macrochimerism, GvH to HvG T cell clonal ratios were high. Early after transplant, declines in HvG clones were associated with peak levels of circulating GvH clones. Conclusions were limited by the relatively low number and heterogeneity of intestinal transplant patients. GvH clones were detected in recipient bone marrow, and some of these GvH clones were observed earlier in ileal mucosa or blood, consistent with an intestinal mucosal origin.

The sequence derives from a human donor who received an intestinal transplant. The chain was built from TRBV30 and TRBJ2-3, with the D gene not confidently named. The source was unstimulated CD8+ T cells sorted from spleen or lymph node cells, collected before intestinal transplant. The DNA is as follows: TGTGCCTGGAGTGTATTGCGGCCAGGTGTTCCAGATACGCAGTATTTT. Its protein product is CAWSVLRPGVPDTQYF.